Listed here are 4 T cell receptor beta chains from one sample, sequenced in a study of blood T cell repertoires in COVID-19. Clones were sequenced by immunoSEQ multiplex PCR, and TCRdb holds only the in-frame ones, with some missing. The table includes some 350,000 clones, roughly nine tenths detected once. The sample taken for sequencing was PBMCs or T cells enriched from blood (not recorded which). Receptors originate from a man aged 18 to 29 who had recovered from COVID-19.

The rearrangement joins TRBV6-5 to TRBJ2-1, with a possible D match to TRBD1 (6 bases). V shed 6 bases and J shed 6 bases, with 15 bases lying between them. The CDR3 sequence is 14 residues long. Germline CDR1 reads MNHEY; CDR2 reads SVGAGI. The CDR3 region has the DNA TGTGCCAGCAGGACCGGGACACAAGGCAATGAGCAGTTCTTC. It specifies CASRTGTQGNEQFF.

The chain couples TRBV19 to TRBJ1-1; 8 nucleotides line up with TRBD1. The CDR3 is 15 residues long. Per germline, CDR1 LNHDA and CDR2 SQIVND (reference sequence). Trimming removed 1 base from V and 4 bases from J; junction bases left unmatched: 5. Here the CDR3 DNA reads TGTGCCAGTAGTATAGTCAGGGGGCCGGGCACTGAAGCTTTCTTT. Translation: CASSIVRGPGTEAFF.

The count of this clone is one. V gene TRBV6-4 combines with J gene TRBJ2-1; D perhaps matches TRBD2 (5 bases). Per the germline V gene, CDR1 is MRHNA and CDR2 is SNTAGT. The CDR3 has 17 amino acids. V was shortened by 0 bases and J by 3 bases, with 15 bases between the two germline ends. CDR3 region: CASSDSRLPGGYNEQFF. The CDR3 bases are TGTGCCAGCAGTGACTCTAGGCTCCCCGGAGGCTACAATGAGCAGTTCTTC.

This clone has ten or more counts. Other DNA variants within this sample encode the same CDR3. The rearrangement uses TRBV7-6 and TRBJ2-7; a weak D match, TRBD2 (6 bases). Trimming took off 1 base at V and 3 bases at J, with 10 bases between the two ends. CDR3 size: 14 residues. CDR1 is SGHVS and CDR2 is FNYEAQ in the germline V gene. CDR3 sequence (DNA): TGTGCCAGCAGCTTAGAGGAGGGTAGCTACGAGCAGTACTTC. It specifies CASSLEEGSYEQYF.